A selection of T cell receptor beta chains follows, all from one sample in a study of blood T cells in healthy people across ages. TCRdb reprocessed the 5' RACE reads via MiXCR and lists one record per CDR3 protein. The sample includes under 2,000,000 distinct CDR3 sequences, less than 50% of them seen just once. The sequencing sample was made of blood. Receptors originate from a woman between 40 and 55 years old in good health. The CDR3 runs from the conserved cysteine through the conserved F or W. The D gene is left open where the match is weak. Size tells how often a clone was seen (once, few, many) or the class of an expanded clone, and some rows leave it out.

>NA|few|TRBJ2-6|TRBV7-3
CASSPTLGGANVLTF
TGTGCCAGCAGCCCCACGTTGGGTGGGGCCAACGTCCTGACTTTC
>NA|NA|TRBJ2-7|TRBV6-2/TRBV6-3
CASSGGDAGSYEQYF
TGTGCCAGCAGTGGGGGCGACGCAGGCTCCTACGAGCAGTACTTC
>NA|few|TRBJ2-3|TRBV4-2
CASSQTRDSTDTQYF
TGTGCCAGCAGCCAGACCCGGGACAGCACAGATACGCAGTATTTT
>TRBD2|NA|TRBJ2-1|TRBV30
CAWLRLAGSNEQFF
TGTGCCTGGCTCAGACTAGCGGGGTCCAATGAGCAGTTCTTC
>NA|NA|TRBJ1-2|TRBV16
CASSQSGRAKGYTF
TGTGCCAGCAGCCAATCCGGGAGGGCGAAGGGCTACACCTTC
>NA|NA|TRBJ1-2|TRBV7-9
CASSFEVGYTF
TGTGCCAGCAGCTTCGAGGTCGGCTACACCTTC
>NA|NA|TRBJ2-1|TRBV6-2/TRBV6-3
CASSYSEGQGTPSYNEQFF
TGTGCCAGCAGTTACTCGGAAGGTCAGGGCACTCCCTCCTACAATGAGCAGTTCTTC
>NA|NA|TRBJ1-5|TRBV7-2
CASSRQGQPQHF
TGTGCCAGCAGCCGCCAGGGTCAGCCCCAGCATTTT
>NA|NA|TRBJ2-5|TRBV5-1
CASSADIPETQYF
TGCGCCAGCAGCGCGGACATACCGGAGACCCAGTACTTC
>NA|NA|TRBJ1-2|TRBV6-6
CASSYMANAGRGYGYTF
TGTGCCAGCAGTTATATGGCGAATGCAGGGAGGGGCTATGGCTACACCTTC
>NA|NA|TRBJ2-5|TRBV6-5
CASSRRLVQGGEQYF
TGTGCCAGCAGTCGCCGACTAGTCCAAGGGGGTGAGCAGTACTTC
>NA|few|TRBJ2-7|TRBV12-3/TRBV12-4
CASSLLQQGPYEQYF
TGTGCCAGCAGTCTACTCCAACAGGGACCCTACGAGCAGTACTTC
>NA|NA|TRBJ2-7|TRBV24-1
CATSDRGARAPYEQYF
TGTGCCACCAGTGATCGGGGGGCCAGGGCCCCCTACGAGCAGTACTTC
>NA|NA|TRBJ2-1|TRBV28
CASSSGFYNEQFF
TGTGCCAGCAGTTCGGGTTTCTACAATGAGCAGTTCTTC
>NA|NA|TRBJ2-1|TRBV2
CASTFRTSSYNEQFF
TGTGCCAGCACTTTCCGGACCAGCTCCTACAATGAGCAGTTCTTC
>NA|NA|TRBJ2-3|TRBV18
CASSPRVVGTQYF
TGTGCCAGCTCACCAAGGGTGGTGGGTACGCAGTATTTT
>NA|few|TRBJ2-7|TRBV6-2/TRBV6-3
CASRGRTGDAIADYEQYF
TGTGCCAGCAGGGGTAGGACAGGAGACGCGATAGCGGATTACGAGCAGTACTTC
>TRBD2|NA|TRBJ2-3|TRBV5-6
CASSFGLADTDTQYF
TGTGCCAGCAGCTTCGGACTAGCGGATACAGATACGCAGTATTTT
>NA|NA|TRBJ2-7|TRBV27
CASSLKRSSYGQYF
TGTGCCAGCAGTTTAAAGAGGTCCTCCTACGGGCAGTACTTC
>TRBD2|NA|TRBJ2-3|TRBV7-2
CASSLLGGGVTDTQYF
TGTGCCAGCAGCTTATTAGGCGGGGGGGTCACAGATACGCAGTATTTT
>NA|NA|TRBJ2-3|TRBV20-1
CSAEPGVRIDTQYF
TGCAGTGCTGAACCAGGGGTTCGAATAGATACGCAGTATTTT
>NA|NA|TRBJ1-1|TRBV4-1
CASSPTLGTALNTEAFF
TGCGCCAGCAGCCCAACCCTTGGGACCGCCTTGAACACTGAAGCTTTCTTT
>NA|once|TRBJ2-1|TRBV7-2
CASSSGGLFYNEQFF
TGTGCCAGCAGCTCAGGGGGGCTTTTTTACAATGAGCAGTTCTTC
>NA|NA|TRBJ1-2|TRBV6-2/TRBV6-3
CASSYSEVYGYTF
TGTGCCAGCAGTTACTCCGAAGTTTATGGCTACACCTTC
>NA|NA|TRBJ1-5|TRBV4-1
CASSQEGRGSNQPQHF
TGCGCCAGCAGCCAAGAGGGAAGGGGGAGCAATCAGCCCCAGCATTTT
>TRBD2|few|TRBJ2-3|TRBV14
CASSQERWRGGSTDTQYF
TGTGCCAGCAGCCAAGAGCGGTGGCGGGGGGGGTCCACAGATACGCAGTATTTT
>NA|NA|TRBJ2-3|TRBV11-2
CASSYIGGPGRIGLDTQYF
TGTGCCAGCAGCTATATAGGGGGGCCAGGGCGAATCGGGTTAGATACGCAGTATTTT
>NA|once|TRBJ1-5|TRBV20-1
CSARGSVQGPQHF
TGCAGTGCTAGAGGTTCAGTGCAAGGGCCCCAGCATTTT
>NA|NA|TRBJ1-1|TRBV6-5
CASRGVGVPEAFF
TGTGCCAGCAGAGGCGTCGGGGTCCCTGAAGCTTTCTTT
>TRBD1|NA|TRBJ2-5|TRBV28
CASSPPDRGSYF
TGTGCCAGCAGTCCCCCGGACAGGGGGTCGTACTTC
>TRBD1|NA|TRBJ2-5|TRBV9
CASSVAPDRVGETQYF
TGTGCCAGCAGCGTAGCCCCTGACAGGGTGGGAGAGACCCAGTACTTC
>NA|NA|TRBJ2-7|TRBV9
CASSPGRGTDYEQYF
TGTGCCAGCAGCCCGGGAAGGGGGACGGACTACGAGCAGTACTTC
>TRBD1|NA|TRBJ1-4|TRBV12-3/TRBV12-4
CASNLGQGANGKLFF
TGTGCCAGCAATCTCGGACAGGGGGCTAATGGAAAACTGTTTTTT
>TRBD1|NA|TRBJ1-1|TRBV9
CASSASGTGPGGAFF
TGTGCCAGCAGCGCCTCCGGGACAGGGCCAGGGGGAGCTTTCTTT
>NA|NA|TRBJ2-3|TRBV20-1
CSARVRGDVTDTQYF
TGCAGTGCTAGAGTGCGGGGAGACGTCACAGATACGCAGTATTTT
>TRBD1|NA|TRBJ1-4|TRBV4-3
CASSPRGGTATNEKLFF
TGCGCCAGCAGCCCTAGGGGAGGGACAGCAACTAATGAAAAACTGTTTTTT
>NA|few|TRBJ1-5|TRBV7-9
CASSPEAGVQPQHF
TGTGCCAGCAGCCCTGAGGCGGGGGTCCAGCCCCAGCATTTT
>NA|NA|TRBJ1-2|TRBV7-9
CASSLAMTDYYGYTF
TGTGCCAGCAGCTTAGCCATGACAGACTACTATGGCTACACCTTC
>NA|NA|TRBJ1-1|TRBV4-2
CASSQEEVNEAFF
TGTGCCAGCAGCCAAGAAGAGGTAAATGAAGCTTTCTTT
>TRBD1|NA|TRBJ1-2|TRBV2
CATPGQGAGGYTF
TGTGCCACGCCGGGACAGGGGGCAGGTGGCTACACCTTC
>NA|NA|TRBJ1-6|TRBV12-3/TRBV12-4
CASSSMMGPMGSYNSPPHF
TGTGCCAGCAGTTCCATGATGGGGCCGATGGGCTCCTATAATTCACCCCCCCACTTT